This T cell receptor (beta chain) was documented in a study of blood T cell repertoires in COVID-19. For the study at large: Whether acute or convalescent, the COVID-19 samples came from the United States, Italy and Spain. PBMCs, B-cell-depleted T cells, or T cells were the source of the cDNA or gDNA that made up the material.

The CDR3 is made up of 15 amino acids. Trimming took 5 bases from V and 2 from J, leaving 14 bases between them. Germline V CDR1 and CDR2: SGHTA, FQGTGA. Source study methods: Amplification from reference gene primers served as the basis for estimated nucleated cell counts. This table comes from immunoSEQ multiplex PCR, and its TCRdb copy is limited to in-frame clones, with some not included. The DNA gave D and trimming, while V, J and clone size come from that table. Of about 100,000 clones listed, 75% to 85% were seen once; the top ten hold around 18%. The chain combines TRBV7-3 with TRBJ2-3; maybe TRBD2 (5 bases). Input material: peripheral blood. The TCR sequence derives from an elderly woman with active or convalescent COVID-19. The CDR3 nucleotides are TGTGCCAGCAGCCCACTTAAGCGGTACACAGATACGCAGTATTTT. It translates to CASSPLKRYTDTQYF.